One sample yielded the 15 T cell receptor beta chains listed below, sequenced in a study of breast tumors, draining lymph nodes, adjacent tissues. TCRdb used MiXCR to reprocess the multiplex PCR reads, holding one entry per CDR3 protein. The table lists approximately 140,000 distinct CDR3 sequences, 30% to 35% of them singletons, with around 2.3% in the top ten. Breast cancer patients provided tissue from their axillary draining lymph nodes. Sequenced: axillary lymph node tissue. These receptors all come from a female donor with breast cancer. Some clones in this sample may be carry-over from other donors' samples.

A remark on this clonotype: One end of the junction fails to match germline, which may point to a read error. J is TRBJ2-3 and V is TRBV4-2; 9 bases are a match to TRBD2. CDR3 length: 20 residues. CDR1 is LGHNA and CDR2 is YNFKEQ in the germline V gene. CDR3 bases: TGTGCCAGCGGCCAAGATTATAGGCGGGGGGGCCCCTCTCGCACAGATACGCGGTATTTT. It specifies CASGQDYRRGGPSRTDTRYF.

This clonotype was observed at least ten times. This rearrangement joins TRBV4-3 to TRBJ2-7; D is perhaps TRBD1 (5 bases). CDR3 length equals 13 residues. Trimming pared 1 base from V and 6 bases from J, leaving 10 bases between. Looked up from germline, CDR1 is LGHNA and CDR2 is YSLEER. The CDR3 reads CASSQALRGEQYV. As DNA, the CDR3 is TGCGCCAGCAGCCAAGCTCTAAGGGGCGAGCAGTACGTC.

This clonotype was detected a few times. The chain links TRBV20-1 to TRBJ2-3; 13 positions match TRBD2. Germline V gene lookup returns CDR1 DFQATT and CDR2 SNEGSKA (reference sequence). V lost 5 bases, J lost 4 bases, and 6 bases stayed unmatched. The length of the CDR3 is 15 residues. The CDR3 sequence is CSASGTSGASDTQYF. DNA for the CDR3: TGCAGTGCTTCCGGGACTAGCGGGGCATCAGATACGCAGTATTTT.

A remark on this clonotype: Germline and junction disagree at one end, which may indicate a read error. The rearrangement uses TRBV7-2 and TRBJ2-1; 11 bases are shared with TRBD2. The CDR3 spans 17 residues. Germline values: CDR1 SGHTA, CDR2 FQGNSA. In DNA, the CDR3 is TGTGCCAGCAGGCGCAGTGCGGGGACTAGCGGCTACAATGAGCAGCTCTTC. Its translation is CASRRSAGTSGYNEQLF.

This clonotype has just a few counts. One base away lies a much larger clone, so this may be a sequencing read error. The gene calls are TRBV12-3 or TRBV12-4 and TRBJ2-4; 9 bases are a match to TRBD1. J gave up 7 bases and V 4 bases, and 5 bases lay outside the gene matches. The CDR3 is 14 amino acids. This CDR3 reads CASSCTGGTNIQYF. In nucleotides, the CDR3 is TGTGCCAGCAGTTGCACAGGGGGCACGAACATTCAGTACTTC.

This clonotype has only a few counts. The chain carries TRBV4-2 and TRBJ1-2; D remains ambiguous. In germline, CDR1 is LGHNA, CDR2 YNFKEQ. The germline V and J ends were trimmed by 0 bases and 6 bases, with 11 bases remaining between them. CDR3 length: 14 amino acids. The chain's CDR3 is CASSQDLGRNGYTF. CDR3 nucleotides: TGTGCCAGCAGCCAAGATTTAGGGCGAAATGGCTACACCTTC.

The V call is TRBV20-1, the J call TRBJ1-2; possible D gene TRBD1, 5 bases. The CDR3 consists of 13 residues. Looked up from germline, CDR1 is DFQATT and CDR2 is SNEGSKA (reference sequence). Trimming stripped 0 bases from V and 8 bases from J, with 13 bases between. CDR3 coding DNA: TGCAGTGCTAGAGAAACCGGGGCACGAGGCTACACCTTC. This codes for CSARETGARGYTF.

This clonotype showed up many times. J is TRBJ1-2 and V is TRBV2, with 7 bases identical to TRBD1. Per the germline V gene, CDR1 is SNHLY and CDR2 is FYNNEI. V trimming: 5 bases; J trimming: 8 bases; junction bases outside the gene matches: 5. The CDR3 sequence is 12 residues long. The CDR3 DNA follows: TGTGCCAGCAGTAGTACAGGGGACGGCTACACCTTC. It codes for CASSSTGDGYTF.

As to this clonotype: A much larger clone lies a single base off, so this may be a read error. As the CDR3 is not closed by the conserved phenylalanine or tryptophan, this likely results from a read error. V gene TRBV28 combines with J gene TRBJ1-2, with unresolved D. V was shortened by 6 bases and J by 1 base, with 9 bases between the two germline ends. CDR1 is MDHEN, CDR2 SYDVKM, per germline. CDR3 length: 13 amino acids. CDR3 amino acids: CASSLPNNYGYTL. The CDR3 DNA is TGTGCCAGCAGCCTGCCGAATAACTATGGCTACACCCTC.

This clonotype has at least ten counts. This CDR3 is CASSAWTTQADTQYF. In DNA form, the CDR3 reads TGTGCCAGCAGCGCATGGACCACCCAAGCAGATACGCAGTATTTT. The V call is TRBV7-6, the J call TRBJ2-3, with D unresolved. V was pared by 5 bases and J by 4 bases, with 16 bases between. The CDR3 runs 15 residues. Germline CDR1 SGHVS, CDR2 FNYEAQ.

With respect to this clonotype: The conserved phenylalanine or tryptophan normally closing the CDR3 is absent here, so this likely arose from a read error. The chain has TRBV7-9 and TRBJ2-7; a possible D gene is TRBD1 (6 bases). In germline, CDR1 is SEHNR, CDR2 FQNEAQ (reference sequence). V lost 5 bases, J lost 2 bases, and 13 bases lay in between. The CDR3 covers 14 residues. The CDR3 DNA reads TGTGCCAGCAGCCCCACCCGGGACACCTACGAGCAGTACCCC. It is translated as CASSPTRDTYEQYP.

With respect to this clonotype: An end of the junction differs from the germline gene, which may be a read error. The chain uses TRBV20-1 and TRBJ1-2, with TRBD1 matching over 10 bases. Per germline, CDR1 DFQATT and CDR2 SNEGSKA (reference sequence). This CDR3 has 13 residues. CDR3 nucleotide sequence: TGCAGTACGACAGGGGGCTCGAACTATGCCTACACCTTC. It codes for CSTTGGSNYAYTF.

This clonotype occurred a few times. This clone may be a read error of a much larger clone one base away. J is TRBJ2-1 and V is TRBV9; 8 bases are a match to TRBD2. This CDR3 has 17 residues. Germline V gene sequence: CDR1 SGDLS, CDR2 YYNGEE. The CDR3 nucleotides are TGTGCCAGCAGCCATAGGGGCGGGGGGAGCATCTACACTGAGCAGTTCTTC. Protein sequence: CASSHRGGGSIYTEQFF.

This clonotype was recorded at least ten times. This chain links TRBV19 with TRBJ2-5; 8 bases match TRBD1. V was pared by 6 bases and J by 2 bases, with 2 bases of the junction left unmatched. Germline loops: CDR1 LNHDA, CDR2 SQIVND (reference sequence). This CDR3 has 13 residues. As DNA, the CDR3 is TGTGCCAGTAGCCGACAGGGGCAAGAGACCCAGTACTTC. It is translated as CASSRQGQETQYF.

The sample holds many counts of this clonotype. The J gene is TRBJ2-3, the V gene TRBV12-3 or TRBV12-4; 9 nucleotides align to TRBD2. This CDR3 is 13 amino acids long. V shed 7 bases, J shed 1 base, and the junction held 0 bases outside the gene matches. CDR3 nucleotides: TGTGCCAGCACTAGCGGGGGCACAGATACGCAGTATTTT. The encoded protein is CASTSGGTDTQYF.